One and the same sample provided the 8 T cell receptor beta chains below, sequenced in a study of blood T cell repertoires in COVID-19. The table came from immunoSEQ multiplex PCR; TCRdb's copy has only in-frame clones and leaves some out. The data show about 95,000 clones, 81% seen once. The sequencing sample was made of peripheral blood. All receptors derive from an elderly man with COVID-19, enrolled during active disease.

This clone was detected only a few times. The CDR3 sequence: CASSPEGTYNEQFF. The CDR3 nucleotides read TGTGCCAGCAGCCCCGAGGGTACCTACAATGAGCAGTTCTTC. The V gene is TRBV5-4, the J gene TRBJ2-1; the D gene is possibly TRBD2 (5 bases). The CDR3 is 14 residues long. Germline CDR1 SGHNT, CDR2 YYREEE (reference sequence). Trimming shortened V by 4 bases and J by 2 bases, and 10 bases separated the two germline ends.

In this sample, this clone turned up a few times. This chain uses TRBV10-3 with TRBJ2-7, with D tentatively TRBD2 (7 bases). Trimming stripped 0 bases from V and 2 bases from J, with 14 bases between. This CDR3 is 16 amino acids long. Germline assignment: CDR1 ENHRY and CDR2 SYGVKD. The CDR3 here is CAISESGRGSPYEQYF. CDR3 in DNA: TGTGCCATCAGTGAGTCGGGGAGGGGGAGCCCCTACGAGCAGTACTTC.

This rearrangement joins TRBV11-2 to TRBJ1-1; D ambiguous. The germline CDR1 and CDR2 sequences are SGHAT and FQNNGV. Trimming took 7 bases from V and 1 from J, leaving 16 bases between them. CDR3 size: 15 residues. CDR3 region: CASIAGGVRNTEAFF. The CDR3 DNA reads as TGTGCCAGCATCGCGGGAGGTGTCAGGAACACTGAAGCTTTCTTT.

The genes are TRBV7-2 and TRBJ1-2; 9 bases align to TRBD1. Germline assignment: CDR1 SGHTA and CDR2 FQGNSA. V lost 3 bases, J lost 2 bases, and 13 bases stayed unmatched. CDR3 size: 18 residues. In DNA, the CDR3 is TGTGCCAGCAGCTTCCGTAATACCCGGGACAGGGTCAACTATGGCTACACCTTC. It is translated as CASSFRNTRDRVNYGYTF.

The V and J genes are TRBV18 and TRBJ2-6; tentatively, D is TRBD2 (5 bases). CDR3 length equals 17 residues. Per germline, CDR1 KGHSH and CDR2 LQKENI. Between the trimmed V and J ends, which lost 3 bases and 0 bases, there was a span of 12 bases. CDR3 in DNA: TGTGCCAGCTCACCCTGGACTGTTAGCTCTGGGGCCAACGTCCTGACTTTC. Translated: CASSPWTVSSGANVLTF.

This rearrangement joins TRBV7-3 to TRBJ2-3; TRBD2 matches at 7 bases. This CDR3 is 15 amino acids long. Looked up from germline, CDR1 is SGHTA and CDR2 is FQGTGA. After removal of 1 base from V and 5 bases from J, the junction contained 6 bases not matched to a gene. CDR3: CASSLSGGIVDTQYF. CDR3 nucleotides: TGTGCCAGCAGCTTAAGCGGGGGTATTGTAGATACGCAGTATTTT.

The V and J genes are TRBV5-5 and TRBJ2-2, with D uncertain. Looked up from germline, CDR1 is SGHKS and CDR2 is YYEKEE (reference sequence). The CDR3 runs to 16 residues. Trimming took 1 base from V and 0 from J, leaving 10 bases between them. The chain's CDR3 is CASSLRTSANTGELFF. The CDR3 DNA is TGTGCCAGCAGCTTGCGAACTTCCGCGAACACCGGGGAGCTGTTTTTT.

In nucleotides, the CDR3 is TGTGCCAGCAGTTACGTTGGCAGGGTCGTTGATCAGCCCCAGCATTTT. It specifies CASSYVGRVVDQPQHF. J is TRBJ1-5 and V is TRBV6-2 or TRBV6-3; TRBD1 might be the D (5 bases). CDR1 MNHEY and CDR2 SVGEGT come from the germline V gene. V dropped 2 bases and J dropped 5 bases, with 16 bases sitting between them. This CDR3 is 16 amino acids long.